The 9 T cell receptor beta chains listed next were all sequenced from one sample in a study of T cell responses to AZD1222 COVID-19 vaccine. Method: immunoSEQ multiplex PCR; TCRdb's copy keeps in-frame clones and lacks some. This sample yields roughly 120,000 clones, of which approximately 90% are seen a single time; about 4% belongs to the top ten. The sequences come from peripheral blood, collected 28 days after the second AZD1222 dose. Receptor source: an adult who received the AZD1222 COVID-19 vaccine.

This chain links TRBV6-5 with TRBJ2-7; 14 nucleotides agree with TRBD2. Germline V gene sequence: CDR1 MNHEY, CDR2 SVGAGI. V shed 4 bases, J shed 5 bases, and the junction held 4 bases outside the gene matches. The CDR3 runs to 15 residues. The CDR3 DNA reads TGTGCCAGCAGTTCGACTAGCGGGGGGGCCCACGAGCAGTACTTC. Residues: CASSSTSGGAHEQYF.

The chain employs TRBV7-9 and TRBJ2-3; TRBD2 matches at 12 bases. The CDR3 is made up of 16 amino acids. V was pared by 4 bases and J by 0 bases, with 2 bases of the junction left unmatched. Per the germline V gene, CDR1 is SEHNR and CDR2 is FQNEAQ (reference sequence). The CDR3 region is CASSYGLAGSTDTQYF. The CDR3 nucleotides read TGTGCCAGCAGCTACGGACTAGCGGGGAGCACAGATACGCAGTATTTT. Variable domain in full (rest from reference TRBV7-9 and TRBJ2-3): DTGVSQNPRHKITKRGQNVTFRCDPISEHNRLYWYRQTLGQGPEFLTYFQNEAQLEKSRLLSDRFSAERPKGSFSTLEIQRTEQGDSAMYLCASSYGLAGSTDTQYFGPGTRLTVL.

The rearrangement links TRBV11-3 to TRBJ2-5; D perhaps matches TRBD2 (6 bases). The V gene lost 3 bases and the J gene lost 1 base, with 12 bases spanning the gap. The CDR3 loop spans 15 amino acids. Germline V gene data show CDR1 as SGHNT and CDR2 as YENEEA. The CDR3 DNA sequence: TGTGCCAGCAGCTTGGGCGGGACTCCCCAAGAGACCCAGTACTTC. Translating gives CASSLGGTPQETQYF.

The chain joins TRBV30 to TRBJ1-1; 10 bases agree with TRBD1. This CDR3 region has 15 residues. V dropped 2 bases and J dropped 5; count of bases not matched to a gene: 8. Germline V lookup: CDR1 GTSNPN, CDR2 SVGIG (reference sequence). As DNA, the CDR3 is TGTGCCTGGAGTCAAACTTTGGGACAGGGGACTGAAGCTTTCTTT. This gives the protein CAWSQTLGQGTEAFF.

The CDR3 loop is CASSLWAGGQPQHF. In nucleotides, the CDR3 is TGTGCCAGCAGTCTCTGGGCAGGGGGACAGCCCCAGCATTTT. The V and J genes are TRBV28 and TRBJ1-5; 7 bases are shared with TRBD1. Losses at the gene ends were 5 bases for V and 7 bases for J; bases not matched to a gene: 8. CDR1 and CDR2 (germline): MDHEN, SYDVKM. CDR3 length: 14 residues.

This chain uses TRBV7-2 with TRBJ2-1; a weak D match, TRBD1 (6 bases). Germline CDR1 reads SGHTA; CDR2 reads FQGNSA. This CDR3 comprises 15 residues. The germline V and J ends were trimmed by 2 bases and 6 bases, with 14 bases remaining between them. In DNA, the CDR3 is TGTGCCAGCAGCTTATGGGACACCGAGGGCAATGAGCAGTTCTTC. Its translation is CASSLWDTEGNEQFF.

This rearrangement joins TRBV2 to TRBJ1-4; a possible D gene is TRBD1 (5 bases). Germline V gene data show CDR1 as SNHLY and CDR2 as FYNNEI. Trimming removed 4 bases at V and 5 bases at J, with 14 bases between. The CDR3 loop spans 15 amino acids. The DNA of the CDR3 is TGTGCCAGCAGTGTTGGGGGGGTTCCGAATGAAAAACTGTTTTTT. This gives the protein CASSVGGVPNEKLFF.

The CDR3 region has the DNA TGTGCCAGCAGCAGGGGACTAGCGGGGGGTCTTCCTCATGAGCAGTTCTTC. This gives the protein CASSRGLAGGLPHEQFF. The V gene is TRBV7-2, the J gene TRBJ2-1, with 15 bases fitting TRBD2. The CDR3 length is 17 residues. Germline V lookup: CDR1 SGHTA, CDR2 FQGNSA. The V gene end was trimmed by 5 bases and the J gene end by 8 bases; junction bases not matched to a gene: 10.

V usage is TRBV7-9 and J usage is TRBJ2-3; TRBD2 matches 8 bases. Germline CDR1 and CDR2: SEHNR and FQNEAQ (reference sequence). This CDR3 is built from 18 residues. With V trimmed by 5 bases and J by 1 base, 14 bases remained unmatched. The CDR3: CASSPGTRRVVGTDTQYF. The CDR3 DNA follows: TGTGCCAGCAGCCCCGGGACTAGGAGGGTGGTGGGCACAGATACGCAGTATTTT.